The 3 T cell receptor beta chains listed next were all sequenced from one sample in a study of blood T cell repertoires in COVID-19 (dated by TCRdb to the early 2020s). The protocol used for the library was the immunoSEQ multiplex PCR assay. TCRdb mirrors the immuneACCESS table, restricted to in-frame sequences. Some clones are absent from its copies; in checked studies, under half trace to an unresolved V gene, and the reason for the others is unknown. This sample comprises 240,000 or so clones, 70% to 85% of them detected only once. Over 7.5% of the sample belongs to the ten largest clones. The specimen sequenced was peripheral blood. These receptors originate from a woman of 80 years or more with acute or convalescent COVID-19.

CDR3 sequence: CASSQGALQPQHF. The CDR3 nucleotides read TGTGCCAGCAGTCAGGGGGCGTTGCAGCCCCAGCATTTT. J is TRBJ1-5 and V is TRBV27; 8 bases are a match to TRBD1. The J segment lost 7 bases and the V segment lost 5 bases, leaving 4 bases of the junction unmatched. Germline CDR1 reads MNHEY; CDR2 reads SMNVEV (reference sequence). There are 13 residues in the CDR3.

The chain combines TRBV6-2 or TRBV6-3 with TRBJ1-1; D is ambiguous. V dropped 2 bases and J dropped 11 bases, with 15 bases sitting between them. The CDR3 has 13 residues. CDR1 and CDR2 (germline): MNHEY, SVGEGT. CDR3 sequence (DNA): TGTGCCAGCAGTTACCGACTCTCTGATAGGGCTTTCTTT. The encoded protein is CASSYRLSDRAFF.

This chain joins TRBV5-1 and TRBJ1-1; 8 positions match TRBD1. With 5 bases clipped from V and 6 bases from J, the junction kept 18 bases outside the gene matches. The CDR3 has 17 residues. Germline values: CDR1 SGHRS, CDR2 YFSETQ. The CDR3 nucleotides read TGCGCCAGCAGTCCTACTGACAGGGGCGGCTTAGGGGCTGAAGCTTTCTTT. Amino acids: CASSPTDRGGLGAEAFF.